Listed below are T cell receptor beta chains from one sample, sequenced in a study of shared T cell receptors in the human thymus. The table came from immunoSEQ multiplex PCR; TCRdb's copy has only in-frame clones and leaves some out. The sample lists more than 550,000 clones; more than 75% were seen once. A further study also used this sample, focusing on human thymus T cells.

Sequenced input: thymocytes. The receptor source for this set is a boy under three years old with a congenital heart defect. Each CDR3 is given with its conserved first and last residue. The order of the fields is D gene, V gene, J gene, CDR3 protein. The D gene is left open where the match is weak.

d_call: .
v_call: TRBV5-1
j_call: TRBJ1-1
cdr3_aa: CASSPIRVNTEAFF

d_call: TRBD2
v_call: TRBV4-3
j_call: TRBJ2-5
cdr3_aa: CASSQDWNSGRRETQYF

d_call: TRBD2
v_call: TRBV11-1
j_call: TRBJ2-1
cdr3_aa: CASSASLAGGRNEQFF

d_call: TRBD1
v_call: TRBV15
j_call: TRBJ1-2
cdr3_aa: CATSGTDRGPHYGYTF

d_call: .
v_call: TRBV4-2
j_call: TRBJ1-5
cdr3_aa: CASSQDRGSNQPQHF

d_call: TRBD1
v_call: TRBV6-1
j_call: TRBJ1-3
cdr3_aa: CASSEYRGSGNTIYF

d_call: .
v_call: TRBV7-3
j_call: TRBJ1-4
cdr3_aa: CASSSSVTGTNEKLFF

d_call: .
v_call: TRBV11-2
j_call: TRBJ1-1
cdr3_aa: CASSSRLGHLNTEAFF

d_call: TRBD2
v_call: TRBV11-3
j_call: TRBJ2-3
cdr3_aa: CASSLSGSRDTQYF

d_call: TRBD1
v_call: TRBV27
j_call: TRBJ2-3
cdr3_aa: CASTGTTGEKDTQYF

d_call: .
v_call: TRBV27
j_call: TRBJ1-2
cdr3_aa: CASRAGRRYGYTF

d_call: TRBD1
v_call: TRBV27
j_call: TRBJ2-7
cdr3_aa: CASSHPGQGAYEQYF

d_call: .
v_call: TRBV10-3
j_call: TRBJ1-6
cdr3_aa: CAISDPSSPLHF

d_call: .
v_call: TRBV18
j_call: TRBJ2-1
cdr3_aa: CASSPPYSVSSYNEQFF

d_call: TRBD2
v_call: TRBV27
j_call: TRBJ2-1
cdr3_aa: CASRRTSGRAAYNEQFF

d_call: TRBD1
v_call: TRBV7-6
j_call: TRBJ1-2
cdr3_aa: CASSLKDRGREGYTF

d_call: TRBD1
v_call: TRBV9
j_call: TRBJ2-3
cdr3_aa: CASSVESQGASDTQYF

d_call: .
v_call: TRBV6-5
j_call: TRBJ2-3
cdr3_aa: CASGPGRNTDTQYF

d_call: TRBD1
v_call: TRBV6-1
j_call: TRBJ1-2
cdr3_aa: CASRQGVNGYTF

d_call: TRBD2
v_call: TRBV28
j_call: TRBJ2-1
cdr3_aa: CASSLDLAGEYEGQHNEQFF

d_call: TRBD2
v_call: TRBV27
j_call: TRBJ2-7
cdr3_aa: CASSFAGTSGYYEQYF

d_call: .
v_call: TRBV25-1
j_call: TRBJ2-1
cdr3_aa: CASSEYLPWARGNEQFF

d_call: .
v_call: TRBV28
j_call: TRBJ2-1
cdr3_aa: CASSGPQNYNEQFF

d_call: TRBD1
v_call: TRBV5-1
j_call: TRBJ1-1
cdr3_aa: CASSLETGGTEAFF

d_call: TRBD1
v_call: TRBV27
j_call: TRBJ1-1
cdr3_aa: CASSRTQGAAFF

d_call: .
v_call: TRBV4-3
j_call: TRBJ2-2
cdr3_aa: CASSQDRQFTGELFF

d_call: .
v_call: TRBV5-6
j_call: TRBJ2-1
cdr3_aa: CASSFHPTGSEQFF

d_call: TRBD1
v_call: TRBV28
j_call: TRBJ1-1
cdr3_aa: CASSPRGYTEAFF

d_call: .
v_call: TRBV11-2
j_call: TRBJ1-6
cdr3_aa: CASSLDRISSYNSPLHF

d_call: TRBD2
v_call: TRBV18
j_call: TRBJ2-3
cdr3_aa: CASSLGRGRADNTDTQYF

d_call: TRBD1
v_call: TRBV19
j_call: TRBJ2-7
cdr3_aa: CASSLRGQVVSREQYF

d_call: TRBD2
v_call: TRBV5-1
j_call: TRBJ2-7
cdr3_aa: CASSDLAGDEDEQYF

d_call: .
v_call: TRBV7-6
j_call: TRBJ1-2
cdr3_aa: CASSTIDSPYGYTF

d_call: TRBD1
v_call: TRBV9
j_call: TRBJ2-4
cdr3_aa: CASSPQPGTGRPSIRNIQYF

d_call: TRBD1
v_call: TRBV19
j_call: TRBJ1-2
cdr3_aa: CASSILGQARTNYGYTF

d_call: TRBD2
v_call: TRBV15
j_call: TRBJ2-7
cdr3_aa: CATSRDRWEGRSSYEQYF

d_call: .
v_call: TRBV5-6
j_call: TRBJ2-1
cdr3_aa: CASSFLGSSEQFF

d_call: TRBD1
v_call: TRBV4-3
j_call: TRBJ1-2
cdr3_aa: CASSATGVAGYTF

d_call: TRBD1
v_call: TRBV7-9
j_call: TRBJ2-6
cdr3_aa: CASSWPGTGGFGANVLTF

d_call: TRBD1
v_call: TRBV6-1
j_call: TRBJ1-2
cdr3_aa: CASSEDRGTDYGYTF

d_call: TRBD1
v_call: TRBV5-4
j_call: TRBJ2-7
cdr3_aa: CASSPGTGSEQYF

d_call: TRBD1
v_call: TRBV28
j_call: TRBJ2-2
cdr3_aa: CASIGGRTGRTGELFF

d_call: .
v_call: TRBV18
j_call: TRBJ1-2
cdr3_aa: CASSSGGGAYGYTF

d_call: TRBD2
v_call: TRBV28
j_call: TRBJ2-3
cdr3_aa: CASSHGTRSLRNTQYF

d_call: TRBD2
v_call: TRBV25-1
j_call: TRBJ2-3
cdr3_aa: CASSAGTSGTDTQYF